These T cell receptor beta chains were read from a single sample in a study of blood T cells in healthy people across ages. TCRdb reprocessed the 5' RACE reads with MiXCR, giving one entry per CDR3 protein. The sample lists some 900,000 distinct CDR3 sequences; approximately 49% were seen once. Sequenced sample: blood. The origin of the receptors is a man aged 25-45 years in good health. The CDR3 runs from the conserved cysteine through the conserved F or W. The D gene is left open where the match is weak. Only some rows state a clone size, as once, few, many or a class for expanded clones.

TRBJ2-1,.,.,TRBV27,CASSVDSNYNEQFF,TGTGCCAGCAGTGTTGACTCAAACTACAATGAGCAGTTCTTC
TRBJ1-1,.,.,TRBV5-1,CASSLWVGNTEAFF,TGCGCCAGCAGTCTTTGGGTCGGGAACACTGAAGCTTTCTTT
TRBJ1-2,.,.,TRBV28,CASSFGVPNYGYTF,TGTGCCAGCAGTTTTGGGGTCCCTAACTATGGCTACACCTTC
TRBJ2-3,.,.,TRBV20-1,CSATAGWADTQYF,TGCAGTGCCACCGCGGGTTGGGCAGATACGCAGTATTTT
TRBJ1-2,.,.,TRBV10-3,CASEPSVGREKNGYTF,TGTGCCTCAGAACCATCAGTCGGGAGGGAGAAGAATGGCTACACCTTC
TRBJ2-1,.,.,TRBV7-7,CASSKGRGAGNEQFF,TGTGCTAGCAGCAAGGGACGGGGGGCAGGAAATGAGCAGTTCTTC
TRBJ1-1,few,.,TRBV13,CASSLGPTNGAFF,TGTGCCAGCAGTCTTGGGCCGACGAATGGAGCTTTCTTT
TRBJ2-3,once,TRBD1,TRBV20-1,CSAMGQGRLTGTDTQYF,TGCAGTGCTATGGGACAGGGTAGGCTGACTGGCACAGATACGCAGTATTTT
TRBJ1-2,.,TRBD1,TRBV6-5,CASSTTGGAGYTF,TGTGCCAGCAGTACGACAGGGGGCGCGGGCTACACCTTC
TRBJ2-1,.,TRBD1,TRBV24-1,CATSDSGTGGNGQFF,TGTGCCACCAGTGACTCCGGGACAGGGGGGAATGGGCAGTTCTTC
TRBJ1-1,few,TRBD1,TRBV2,CASRPGQGGTEAFF,TGTGCCAGCAGACCAGGACAGGGAGGTACTGAAGCTTTCTTT
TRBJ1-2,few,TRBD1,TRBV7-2,CASSLARGQGYTF,TGTGCCAGCAGCTTAGCCAGGGGGCAAGGCTACACCTTC
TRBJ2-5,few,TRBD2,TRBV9,CASSVASGGKTQYF,TGTGCCAGCAGCGTAGCTAGCGGGGGCAAGACCCAGTACTTC
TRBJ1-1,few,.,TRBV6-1,CASSVVLGNTEAFF,TGTGCCAGCAGTGTTGTACTGGGGAACACTGAAGCTTTCTTT
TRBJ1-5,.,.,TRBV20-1,CSASSQMENQPQHF,TGCAGTGCTAGCTCACAGATGGAAAATCAGCCCCAGCATTTT
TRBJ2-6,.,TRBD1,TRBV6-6,CASSLGQGRSGANVLTF,TGTGCCAGCAGTCTTGGACAGGGGCGTTCTGGGGCCAACGTCCTGACTTTC
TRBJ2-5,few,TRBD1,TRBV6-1,CASRLTLTGQETQYF,TGTGCCAGCAGGCTCACCCTGACAGGGCAAGAGACCCAGTACTTC